In this sample, the clone carrying this T cell receptor beta chain turned up a few times. Its target is not known. This specimen comes from a study of blood T cells in healthy people across ages. Study results and caveats: The diversity estimates, figures obtained from one million T cells, were considered underestimates.

A second about 7 to 12 cycle PCR used barcoded and J-beta primers. A minimum of 3 million CDR3-containing paired-end reads was obtained for each sample. TCRdb reprocessed the 5' RACE reads via MiXCR and lists one record per CDR3 protein. The sample yields approximately 810,000 distinct CDR3 sequences, roughly 34% seen once. The CDR3 covers 11 residues. Per germline, CDR1 DFQATT and CDR2 SNEGSKA (reference sequence). Trimming pared 3 bases from V and 8 bases from J, leaving 10 bases between. This chain connects TRBV20-1 to TRBJ1-2; D gene unclear. The source of this sequence is a young man in good health. Input material: blood. For the CDR3, the DNA is TGCAGTGCTAGGAGGGTCAGAGGCTACACCTTC. This encodes CSARRVRGYTF.